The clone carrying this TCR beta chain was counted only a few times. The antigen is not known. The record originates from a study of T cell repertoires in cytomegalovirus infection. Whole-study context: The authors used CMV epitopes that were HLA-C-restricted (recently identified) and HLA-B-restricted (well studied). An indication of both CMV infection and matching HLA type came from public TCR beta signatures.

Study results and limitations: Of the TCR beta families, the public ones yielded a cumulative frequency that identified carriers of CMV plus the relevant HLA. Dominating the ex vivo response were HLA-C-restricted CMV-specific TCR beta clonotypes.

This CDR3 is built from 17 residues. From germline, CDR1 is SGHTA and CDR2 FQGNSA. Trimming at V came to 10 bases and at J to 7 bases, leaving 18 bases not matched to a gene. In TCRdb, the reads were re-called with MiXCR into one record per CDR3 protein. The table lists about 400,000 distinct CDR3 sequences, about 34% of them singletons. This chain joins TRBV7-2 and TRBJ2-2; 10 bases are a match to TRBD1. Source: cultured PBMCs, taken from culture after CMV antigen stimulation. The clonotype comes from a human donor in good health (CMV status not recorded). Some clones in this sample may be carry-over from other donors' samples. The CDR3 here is CATHVKAGQGPYGELFF. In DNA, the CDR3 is TGTGCCACCCACGTAAAAGCGGGACAGGGGCCTTACGGGGAGCTGTTTTTT.